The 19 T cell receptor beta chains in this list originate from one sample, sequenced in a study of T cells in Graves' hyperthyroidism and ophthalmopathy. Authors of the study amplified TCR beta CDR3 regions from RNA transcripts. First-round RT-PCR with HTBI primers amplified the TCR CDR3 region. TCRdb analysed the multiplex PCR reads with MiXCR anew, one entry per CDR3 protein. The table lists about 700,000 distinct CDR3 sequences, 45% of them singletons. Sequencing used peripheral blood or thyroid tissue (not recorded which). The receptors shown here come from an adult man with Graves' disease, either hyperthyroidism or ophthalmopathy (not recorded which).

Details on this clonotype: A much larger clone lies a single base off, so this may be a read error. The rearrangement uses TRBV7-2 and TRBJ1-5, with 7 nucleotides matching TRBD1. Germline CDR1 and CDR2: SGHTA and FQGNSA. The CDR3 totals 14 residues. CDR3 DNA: TGTGCCGGCAGCTTGACAGGGCTCAATCAGCCCCAGCATTTT. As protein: CAGSLTGLNQPQHF.

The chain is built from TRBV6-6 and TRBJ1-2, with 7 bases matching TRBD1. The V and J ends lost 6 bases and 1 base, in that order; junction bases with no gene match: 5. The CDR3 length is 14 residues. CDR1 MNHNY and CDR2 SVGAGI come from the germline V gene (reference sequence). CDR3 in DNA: TGTGCCAGCAGCCTGGACAGGATTAACTATGGCTACACCTTC. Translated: CASSLDRINYGYTF.

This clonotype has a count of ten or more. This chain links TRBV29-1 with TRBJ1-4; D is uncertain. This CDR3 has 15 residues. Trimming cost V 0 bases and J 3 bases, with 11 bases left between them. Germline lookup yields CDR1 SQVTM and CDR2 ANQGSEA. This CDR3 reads CSVEELANANEKLFF. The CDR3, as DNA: TGCAGCGTTGAAGAACTGGCGAACGCTAATGAAAAACTGTTTTTT.

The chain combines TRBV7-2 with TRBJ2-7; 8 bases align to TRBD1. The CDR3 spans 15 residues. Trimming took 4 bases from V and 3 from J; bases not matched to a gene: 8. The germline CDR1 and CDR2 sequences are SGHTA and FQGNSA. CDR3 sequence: CASSYRTGLFYEQYF. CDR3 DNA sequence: TGTGCCAGCAGCTACAGGACAGGGTTGTTCTACGAGCAGTACTTC.

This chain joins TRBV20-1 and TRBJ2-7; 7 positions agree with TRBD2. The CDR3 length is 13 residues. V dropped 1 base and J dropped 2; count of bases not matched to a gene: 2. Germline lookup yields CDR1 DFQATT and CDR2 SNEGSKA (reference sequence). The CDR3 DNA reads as TGCAGTGCTAGAGCAACTAGCGCCTACGAGCAGTACTTC. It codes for CSARATSAYEQYF.

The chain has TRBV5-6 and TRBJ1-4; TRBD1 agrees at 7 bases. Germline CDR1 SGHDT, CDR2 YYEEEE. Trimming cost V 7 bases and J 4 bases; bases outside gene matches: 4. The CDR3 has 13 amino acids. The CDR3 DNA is TGTGCCAGCCGCGGGACAGTTAATGAAAAACTGTTTTTT. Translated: CASRGTVNEKLFF. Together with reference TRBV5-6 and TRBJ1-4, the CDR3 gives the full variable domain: DAGVTQSPTHLIKTRGQQVTLRCSPKSGHDTVSWYQQALGQGPQFIFQYYEEEERQRGNFPDRFSGHQFPNYSSELNVNALLLGDSALYLCASRGTVNEKLFFGSGTQLSVL.

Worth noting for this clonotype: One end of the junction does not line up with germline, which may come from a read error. In nucleotides, the CDR3 is TGTGCCAGCACTTTAGGGGGCGCTGGGGCCAACGTCCTGACTTTC. It encodes CASTLGGAGANVLTF. The rearrangement uses TRBV12-3 or TRBV12-4 and TRBJ2-6, with 7 bases aligning to TRBD1. This CDR3 spans 15 amino acids.

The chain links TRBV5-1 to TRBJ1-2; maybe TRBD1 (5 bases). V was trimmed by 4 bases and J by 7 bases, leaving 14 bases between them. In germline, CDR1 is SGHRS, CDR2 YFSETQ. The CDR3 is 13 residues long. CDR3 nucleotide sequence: TGCGCCAGCAGCCAATGGGACTTCTCTGGCTACACCTTC. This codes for CASSQWDFSGYTF.

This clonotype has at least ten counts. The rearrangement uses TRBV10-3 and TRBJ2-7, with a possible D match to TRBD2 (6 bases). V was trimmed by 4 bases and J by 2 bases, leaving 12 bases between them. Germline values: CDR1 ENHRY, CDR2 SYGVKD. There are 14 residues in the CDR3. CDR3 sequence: CAISVGAGTYEQYF. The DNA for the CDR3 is TGTGCCATCAGTGTTGGGGCGGGAACCTACGAGCAGTACTTC.

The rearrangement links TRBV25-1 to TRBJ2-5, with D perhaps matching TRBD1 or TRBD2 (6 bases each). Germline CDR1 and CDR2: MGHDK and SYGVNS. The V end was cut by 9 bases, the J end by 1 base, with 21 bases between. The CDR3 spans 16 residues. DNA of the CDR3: TGTGCCAGTAGTATCGAGGGGGGACTCGTCCAAGAGACCCAGTACTTC. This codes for CASSIEGGLVQETQYF.

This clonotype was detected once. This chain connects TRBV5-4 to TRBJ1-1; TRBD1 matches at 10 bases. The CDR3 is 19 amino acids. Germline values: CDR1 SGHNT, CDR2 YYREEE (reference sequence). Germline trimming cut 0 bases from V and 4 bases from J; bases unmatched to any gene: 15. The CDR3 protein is CASSLDVAGQGFFVTEAFF. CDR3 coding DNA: TGTGCCAGCAGCTTGGACGTTGCGGGACAGGGGTTTTTTGTCACTGAAGCTTTCTTT.

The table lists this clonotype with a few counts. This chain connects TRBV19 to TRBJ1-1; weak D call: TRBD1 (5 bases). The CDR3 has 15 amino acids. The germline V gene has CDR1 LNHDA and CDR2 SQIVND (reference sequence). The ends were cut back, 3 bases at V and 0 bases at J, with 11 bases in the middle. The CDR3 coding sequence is TGTGCCAGTAGTATGGGACCTGGGGTGAACACTGAAGCTTTCTTT. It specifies CASSMGPGVNTEAFF. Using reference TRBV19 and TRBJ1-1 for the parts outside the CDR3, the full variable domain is DGGITQSPKYLFRKEGQNVTLSCEQNLNHDAMYWYRQDPGQGLRLIYYSQIVNDFQKGDIAEGYSVSREKKESFPLTVTSAQKNPTAFYLCASSMGPGVNTEAFFGQGTRLTVV.

The CDR3 DNA sequence: TGCGCCAGCCGAACTCACAGGGGAACGAACACTGAAGCTTTCTTT. This encodes CASRTHRGTNTEAFF. This chain connects TRBV5-1 to TRBJ1-1; 7 bases are a match to TRBD1. CDR3 size: 15 residues. V dropped 7 bases and J dropped 1; count of bases not matched to a gene: 10. Germline CDR1 SGHRS, CDR2 YFSETQ.

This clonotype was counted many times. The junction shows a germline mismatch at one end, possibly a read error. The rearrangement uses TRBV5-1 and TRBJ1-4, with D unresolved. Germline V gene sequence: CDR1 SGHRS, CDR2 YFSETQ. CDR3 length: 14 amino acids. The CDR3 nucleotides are TGTGCCAGCAGTTTGAGAGCAACTAATGAAAAACTGTTTTTT. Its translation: CASSLRATNEKLFF.

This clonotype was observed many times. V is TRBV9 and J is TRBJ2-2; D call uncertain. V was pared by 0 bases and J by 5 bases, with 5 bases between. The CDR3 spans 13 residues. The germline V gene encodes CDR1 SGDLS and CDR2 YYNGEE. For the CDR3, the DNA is TGTGCCAGCAGCGTAGCTGTTACCGGGGAGCTGTTTTTT. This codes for CASSVAVTGELFF. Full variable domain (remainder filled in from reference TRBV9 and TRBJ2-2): DSGVTQTPKHLITATGQRVTLRCSPRSGDLSVYWYQQSLDQGLQFLIQYYNGEERAKGNILERFSAQQFPDLHSELNLSSLELGDSALYFCASSVAVTGELFFGEGSRLTVL.

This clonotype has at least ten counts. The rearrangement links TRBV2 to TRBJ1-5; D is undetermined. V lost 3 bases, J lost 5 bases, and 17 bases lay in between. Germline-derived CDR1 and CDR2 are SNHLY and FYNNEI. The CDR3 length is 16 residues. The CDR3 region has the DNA TGTGCCAGCAGTGAGCCACGGGCGTTGCCATATCAGCCCCAGCATTTT. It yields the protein CASSEPRALPYQPQHF.

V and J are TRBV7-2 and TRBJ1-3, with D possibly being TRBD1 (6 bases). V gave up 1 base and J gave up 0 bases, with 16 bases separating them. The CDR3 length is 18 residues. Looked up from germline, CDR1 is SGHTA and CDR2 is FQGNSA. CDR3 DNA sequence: TGTGCCAGCAGCTTAGTTGCGGGGGGCGTTGGCTCTGGAAACACCATATATTTT. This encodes CASSLVAGGVGSGNTIYF.

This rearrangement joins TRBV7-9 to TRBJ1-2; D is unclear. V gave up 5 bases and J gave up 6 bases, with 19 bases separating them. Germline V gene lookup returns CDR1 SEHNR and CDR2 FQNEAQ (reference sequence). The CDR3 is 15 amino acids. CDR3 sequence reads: CASSQEVSRVNGYTF. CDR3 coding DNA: TGTGCCAGCAGCCAAGAAGTTTCTAGAGTAAATGGCTACACCTTC.

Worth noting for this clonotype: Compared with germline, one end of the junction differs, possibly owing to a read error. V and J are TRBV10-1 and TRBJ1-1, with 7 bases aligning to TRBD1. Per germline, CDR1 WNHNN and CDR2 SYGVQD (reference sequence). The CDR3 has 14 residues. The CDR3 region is CAISARTGNTEAFF. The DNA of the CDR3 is TGTGCCATCAGTGCTAGGACAGGTAACACTGAAGCTTTCTTT.